This TCR beta chain appears in the sequencing data of a study of T-cell memory formation after mild COVID-19. Findings and caveats of the study: Pre-infection memory contained some responding clones, which suggested that cross-reactive memory had joined.

This clonotype was seen a few times. The antigen remains undetermined. MiXCR was run by TCRdb on the 5' RACE reads, yielding one entry per CDR3 protein. The sample consists of a few hundred thousand distinct CDR3 sequences, about 20% of them appearing once. This CDR3 has 16 residues. V was pared by 3 bases and J by 6 bases, with 6 bases of the junction left unmatched. Germline lookup yields CDR1 MGHRA and CDR2 YSYEKL. The receptor comes from a man aged 18 to 35 who had mild COVID-19 (a few samples of this study predate the infection). Cell type and time point are not known. Sequenced sample: PBMCs or a T cell subset sorted from them (not recorded which). The chain combines TRBV4-1 with TRBJ2-1, with TRBD2 identical over 12 bases. CDR3 sequence: CASSQKLAGGPNEQFF. The CDR3 DNA follows: TGCGCCAGCAGCCAGAAGCTAGCGGGGGGGCCCAATGAGCAGTTCTTC.